This TCR beta chain was retrieved from a study of early T cells in non-severe SARS-CoV-2 infection. Study context: Bulk RNA taken from unsorted whole blood was sequenced, leaving chains unpaired.

Whole-study findings and limits: Matching results from VDJdb favored anti-spike CD8 responses, leaving private and CD4 specificities undetected.

Individual cDNA molecules were tagged with unique molecular identifiers. TCRdb ran MiXCR on the 5' RACE reads and lists one entry per CDR3 protein. The sample records approximately 18,000 distinct CDR3 sequences, roughly 5.1% being singletons. This clonotype was detected only a few times. Its antigen is currently unknown. J lost 3 bases, V lost 3 bases, and 13 bases had no gene match. The CDR3 extends over 18 amino acids. Looked up from germline, CDR1 is KGHSH and CDR2 is LQKENI. The sequence was obtained from an adult who was a healthcare worker with PCR-confirmed SARS-CoV-2 infection or an uninfected control (not recorded which). Sequenced: whole blood. This chain uses TRBV18 with TRBJ2-2, with TRBD1 matching over 7 bases. The CDR3 loop reads CASSPRPTGNFDTGELFF. In nucleotides, the CDR3 is TGTGCCAGCTCACCGAGACCGACAGGGAATTTCGACACCGGGGAGCTGTTTTTT.